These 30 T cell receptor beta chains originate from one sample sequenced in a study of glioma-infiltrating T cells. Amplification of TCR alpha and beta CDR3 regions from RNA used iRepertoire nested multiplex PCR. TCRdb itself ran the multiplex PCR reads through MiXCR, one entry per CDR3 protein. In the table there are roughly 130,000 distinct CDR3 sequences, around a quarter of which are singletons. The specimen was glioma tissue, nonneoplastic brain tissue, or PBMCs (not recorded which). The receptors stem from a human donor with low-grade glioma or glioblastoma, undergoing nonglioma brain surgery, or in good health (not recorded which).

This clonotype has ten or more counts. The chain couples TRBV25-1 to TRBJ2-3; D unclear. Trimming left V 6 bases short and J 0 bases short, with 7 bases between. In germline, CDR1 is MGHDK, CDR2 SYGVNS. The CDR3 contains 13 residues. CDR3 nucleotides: TGTGCCAGCAGACCTCCGAGCACAGATACGCAGTATTTT. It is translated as CASRPPSTDTQYF.

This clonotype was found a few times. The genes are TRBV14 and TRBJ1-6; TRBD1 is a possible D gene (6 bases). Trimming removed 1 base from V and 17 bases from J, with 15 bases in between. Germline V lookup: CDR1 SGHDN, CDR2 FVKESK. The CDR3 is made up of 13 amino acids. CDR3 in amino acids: CASSQGASGTIHF. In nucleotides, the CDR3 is TGTGCCAGCAGCCAAGGGGCCTCCGGGACAATCCACTTT.

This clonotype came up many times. In nucleotides, the CDR3 is TGTGCCACCAGTGATCCAGCACTGGATACGCAGTATTTT. Protein sequence: CATSDPALDTQYF. The V call is TRBV24-1, the J call TRBJ2-3; D remains unclear. Germline V gives CDR1 KGHDR, CDR2 SFDVKD. The CDR3 extends over 13 amino acids. Trimming removed 3 bases at V and 6 bases at J, with 9 bases between.

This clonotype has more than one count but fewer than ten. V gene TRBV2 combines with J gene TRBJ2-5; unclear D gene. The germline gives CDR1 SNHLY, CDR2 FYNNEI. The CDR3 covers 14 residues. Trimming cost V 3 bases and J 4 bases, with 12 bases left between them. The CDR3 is CASSEVRLGETQYF. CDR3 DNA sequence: TGTGCCAGCAGTGAGGTCAGGCTAGGAGAGACCCAGTACTTC.

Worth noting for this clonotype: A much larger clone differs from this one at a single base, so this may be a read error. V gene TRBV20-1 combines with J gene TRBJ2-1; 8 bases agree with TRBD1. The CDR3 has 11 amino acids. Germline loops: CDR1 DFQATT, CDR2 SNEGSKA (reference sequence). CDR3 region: CSARARDRRLF. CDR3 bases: TGCAGTGCTAGAGCCCGGGACAGGAGGCTCTTC.

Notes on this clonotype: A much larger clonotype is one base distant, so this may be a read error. The CDR3 spells CSAPDVDTEASF. The CDR3 region has the DNA TGCAGTGCGCCGGACGTGGACACTGAAGCTTCCTTT. The chain has TRBV20-1 and TRBJ1-1, with a weak D call TRBD1 (5 bases). CDR1 and CDR2 (germline): DFQATT, SNEGSKA (reference sequence). The CDR3 runs to 12 residues.

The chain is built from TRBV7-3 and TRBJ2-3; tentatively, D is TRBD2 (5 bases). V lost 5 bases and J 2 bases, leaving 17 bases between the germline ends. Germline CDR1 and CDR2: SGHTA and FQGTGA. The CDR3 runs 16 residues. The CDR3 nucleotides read TGTGCCAGCAGCCCCAGCGGCACTACCGCCACAGATACGCAGTATTTT. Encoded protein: CASSPSGTTATDTQYF.

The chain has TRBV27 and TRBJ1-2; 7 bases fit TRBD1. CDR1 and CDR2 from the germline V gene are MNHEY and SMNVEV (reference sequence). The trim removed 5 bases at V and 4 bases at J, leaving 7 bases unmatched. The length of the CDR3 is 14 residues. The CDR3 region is CASSPGTVSYGYTF. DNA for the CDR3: TGTGCCAGCAGTCCAGGGACAGTGAGCTATGGCTACACCTTC.

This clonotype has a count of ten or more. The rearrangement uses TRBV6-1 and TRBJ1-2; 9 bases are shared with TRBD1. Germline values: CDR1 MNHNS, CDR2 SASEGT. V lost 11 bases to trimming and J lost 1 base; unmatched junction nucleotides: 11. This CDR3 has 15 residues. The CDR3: CAGMPGQGNNYGYTF. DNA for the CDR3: TGTGCCGGAATGCCGGGACAGGGCAATAACTATGGCTACACCTTC.

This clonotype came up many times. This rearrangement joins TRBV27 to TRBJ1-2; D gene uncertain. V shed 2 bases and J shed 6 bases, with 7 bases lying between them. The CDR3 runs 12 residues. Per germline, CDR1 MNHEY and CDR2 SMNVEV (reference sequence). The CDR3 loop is CASSLAGDGYTF. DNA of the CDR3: TGTGCCAGCAGTTTAGCTGGGGATGGCTACACCTTC.

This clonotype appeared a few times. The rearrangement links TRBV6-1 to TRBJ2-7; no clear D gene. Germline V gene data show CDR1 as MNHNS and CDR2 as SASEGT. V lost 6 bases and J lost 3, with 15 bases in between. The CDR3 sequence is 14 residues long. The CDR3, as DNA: TGTGCCAGCAGCTCGACCGGACGGAACTACGAGCAGTACGTC. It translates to CASSSTGRNYEQYV.

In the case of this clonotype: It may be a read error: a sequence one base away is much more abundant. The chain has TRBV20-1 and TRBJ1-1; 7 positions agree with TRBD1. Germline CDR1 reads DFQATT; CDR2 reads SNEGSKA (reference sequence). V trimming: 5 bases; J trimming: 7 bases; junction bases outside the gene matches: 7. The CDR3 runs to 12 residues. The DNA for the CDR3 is TGCAGTGCTTTCAGGGGGGAGTGTGAAGCTTTCTTT. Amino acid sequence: CSAFRGECEAFF.

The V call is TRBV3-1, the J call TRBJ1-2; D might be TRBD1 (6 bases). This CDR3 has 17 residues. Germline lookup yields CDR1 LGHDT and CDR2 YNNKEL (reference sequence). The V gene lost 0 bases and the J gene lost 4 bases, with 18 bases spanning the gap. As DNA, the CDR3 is TGTGCCAGCAGCCAAGATTTGGGCAGGGGCAATCGCTATGGCTACACCTTC. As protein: CASSQDLGRGNRYGYTF.

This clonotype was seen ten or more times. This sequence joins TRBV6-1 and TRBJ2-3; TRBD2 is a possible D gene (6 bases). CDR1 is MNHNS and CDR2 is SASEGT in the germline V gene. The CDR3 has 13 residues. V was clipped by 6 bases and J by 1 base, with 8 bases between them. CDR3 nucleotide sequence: TGTGCCAGCAGGGGGGGAGGCACAGATACGCAGTATTTT. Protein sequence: CASRGGGTDTQYF.

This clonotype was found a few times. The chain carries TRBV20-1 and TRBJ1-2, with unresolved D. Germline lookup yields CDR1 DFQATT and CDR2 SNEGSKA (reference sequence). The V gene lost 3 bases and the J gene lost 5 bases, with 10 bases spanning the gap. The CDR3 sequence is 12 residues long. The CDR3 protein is CSARGQQYGYTF. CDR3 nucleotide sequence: TGCAGTGCTAGGGGTCAGCAGTATGGCTACACCTTC.

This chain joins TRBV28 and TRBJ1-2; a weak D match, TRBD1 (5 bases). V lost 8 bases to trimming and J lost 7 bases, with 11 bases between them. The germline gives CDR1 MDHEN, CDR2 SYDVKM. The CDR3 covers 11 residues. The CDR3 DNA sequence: TGTGCCAGCGAGGGGATAGGTGGCTACACCTTC. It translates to CASEGIGGYTF.

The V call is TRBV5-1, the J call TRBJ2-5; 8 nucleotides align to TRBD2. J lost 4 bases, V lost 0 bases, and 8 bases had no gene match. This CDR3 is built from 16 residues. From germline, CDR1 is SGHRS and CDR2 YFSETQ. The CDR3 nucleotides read TGCGCCAGCAGCTTGGCCACGCGGGGGGCCCTAGAGACCCAGTACTTC. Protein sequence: CASSLATRGALETQYF.

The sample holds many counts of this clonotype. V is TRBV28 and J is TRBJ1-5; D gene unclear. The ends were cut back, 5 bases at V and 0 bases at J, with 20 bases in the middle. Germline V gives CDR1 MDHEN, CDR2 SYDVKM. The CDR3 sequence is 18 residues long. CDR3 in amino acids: CASSHSLGLGSSNQPQHF. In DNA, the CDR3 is TGTGCCAGCAGTCACTCTCTGGGCCTGGGTAGTAGCAATCAGCCCCAGCATTTT.

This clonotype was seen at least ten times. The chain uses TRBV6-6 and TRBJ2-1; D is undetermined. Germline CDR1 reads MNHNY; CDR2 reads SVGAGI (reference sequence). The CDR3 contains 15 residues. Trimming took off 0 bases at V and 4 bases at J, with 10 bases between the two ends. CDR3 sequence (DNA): TGTGCCAGCAGTTACTCCTCAGGCCCATACAATGAGCAGTTCTTC. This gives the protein CASSYSSGPYNEQFF.

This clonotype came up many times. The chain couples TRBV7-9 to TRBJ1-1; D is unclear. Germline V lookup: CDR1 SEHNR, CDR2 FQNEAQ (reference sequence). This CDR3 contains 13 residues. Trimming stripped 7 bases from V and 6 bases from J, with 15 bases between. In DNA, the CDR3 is TGTGCCAGCACCAACACGGAAGGATCTGAAGCTTTCTTT. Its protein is CASTNTEGSEAFF. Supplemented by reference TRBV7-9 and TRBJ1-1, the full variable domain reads DTGVSQNPRHKITKRGQNVTFRCDPISEHNRLYWYRQTLGQGPEFLTYFQNEAQLEKSRLLSDRFSAERPKGSFSTLEIQRTEQGDSAMYLCASTNTEGSEAFFGQGTRLTVV.

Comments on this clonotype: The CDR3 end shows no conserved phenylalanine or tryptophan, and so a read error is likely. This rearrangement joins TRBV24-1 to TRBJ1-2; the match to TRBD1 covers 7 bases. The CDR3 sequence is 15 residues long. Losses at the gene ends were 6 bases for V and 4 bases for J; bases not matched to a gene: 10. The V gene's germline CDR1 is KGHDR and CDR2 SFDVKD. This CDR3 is CATSRGDSRAYGYTL. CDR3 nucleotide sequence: TGTGCCACCAGTCGAGGGGACAGCCGAGCCTATGGCTACACCCTC.

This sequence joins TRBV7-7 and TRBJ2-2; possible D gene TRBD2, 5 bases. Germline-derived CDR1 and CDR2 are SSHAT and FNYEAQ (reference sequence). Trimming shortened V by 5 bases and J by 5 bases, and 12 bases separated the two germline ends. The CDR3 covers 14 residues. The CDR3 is CASSARPGTGELFF. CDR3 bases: TGTGCCAGCAGCGCCCGCCCGGGGACCGGGGAGCTGTTTTTT.

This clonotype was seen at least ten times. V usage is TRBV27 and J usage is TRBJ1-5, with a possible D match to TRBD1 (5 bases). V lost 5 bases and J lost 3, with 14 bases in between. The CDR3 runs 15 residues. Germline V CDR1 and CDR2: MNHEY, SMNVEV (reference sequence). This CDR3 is CASSAWTKDNQPQHF. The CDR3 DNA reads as TGTGCCAGCAGTGCCTGGACAAAGGACAATCAGCCCCAGCATTTT.

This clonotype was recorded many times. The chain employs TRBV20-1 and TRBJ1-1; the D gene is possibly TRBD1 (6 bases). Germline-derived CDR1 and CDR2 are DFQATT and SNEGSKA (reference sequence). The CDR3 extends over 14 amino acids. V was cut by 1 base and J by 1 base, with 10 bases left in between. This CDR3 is CSARGETGNTEAFF. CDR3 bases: TGCAGTGCTAGAGGTGAGACAGGGAACACTGAAGCTTTCTTT.

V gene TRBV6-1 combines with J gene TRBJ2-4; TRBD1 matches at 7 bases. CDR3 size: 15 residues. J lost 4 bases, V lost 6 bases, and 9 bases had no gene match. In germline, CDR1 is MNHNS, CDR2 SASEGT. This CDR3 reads CASRDIRQGKNIQYF. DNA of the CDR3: TGTGCCAGCAGGGACATCAGACAGGGTAAAAACATTCAGTACTTC.

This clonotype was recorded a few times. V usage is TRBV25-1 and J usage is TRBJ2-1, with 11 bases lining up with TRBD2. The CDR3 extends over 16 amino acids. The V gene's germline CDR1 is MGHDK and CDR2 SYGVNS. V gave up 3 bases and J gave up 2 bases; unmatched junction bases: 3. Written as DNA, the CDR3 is TGTGCCAGCAGTGACAGACTAGCGGGGACCTACAATGAGCAGTTCTTC. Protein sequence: CASSDRLAGTYNEQFF.

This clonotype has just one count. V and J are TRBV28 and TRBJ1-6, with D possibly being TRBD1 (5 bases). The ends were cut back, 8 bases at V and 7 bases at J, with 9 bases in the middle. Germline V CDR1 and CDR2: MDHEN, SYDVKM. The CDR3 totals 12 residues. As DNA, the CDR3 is TGTGCCAGCGCCGAGGGGAATTCACCCCTCCACTTT. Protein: CASAEGNSPLHF. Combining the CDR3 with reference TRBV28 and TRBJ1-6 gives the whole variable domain DVKVTQSSRYLVKRTGEKVFLECVQDMDHENMFWYRQDPGLGLRLIYFSYDVKMKEKGDIPEGYSVSREKKERFSLILESASTNQTSMYLCASAEGNSPLHFGNGTRLTVT.

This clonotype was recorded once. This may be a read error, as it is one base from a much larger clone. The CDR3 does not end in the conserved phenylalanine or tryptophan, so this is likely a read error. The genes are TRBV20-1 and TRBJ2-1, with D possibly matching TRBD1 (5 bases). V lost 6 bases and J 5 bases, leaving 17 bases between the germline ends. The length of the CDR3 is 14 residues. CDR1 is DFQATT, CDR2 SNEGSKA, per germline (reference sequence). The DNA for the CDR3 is TGCAGTGCCAATCCTTACAGGAAGAACAATGAGCAGTTCCTC. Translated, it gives CSANPYRKNNEQFL.

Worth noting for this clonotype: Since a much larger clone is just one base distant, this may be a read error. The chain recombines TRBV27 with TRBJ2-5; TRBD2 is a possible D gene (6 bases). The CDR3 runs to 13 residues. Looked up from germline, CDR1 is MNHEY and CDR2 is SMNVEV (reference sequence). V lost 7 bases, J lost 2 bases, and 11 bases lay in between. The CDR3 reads CASIPGEQETQYF. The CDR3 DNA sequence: TGTGCCAGCATCCCGGGAGAGCAAGAGACCCAGTACTTC.

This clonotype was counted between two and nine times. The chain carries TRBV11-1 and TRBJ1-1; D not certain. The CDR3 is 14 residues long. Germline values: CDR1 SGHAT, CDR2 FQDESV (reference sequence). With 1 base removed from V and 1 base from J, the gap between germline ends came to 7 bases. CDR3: CASSLGYSNTEAFF. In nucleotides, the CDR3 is TGTGCCAGCAGCTTAGGTTACTCGAACACTGAAGCTTTCTTT.